The entry below describes one T cell receptor (beta chain). These data belong to a study of T cell clonotyping in hematopoietic cell transplantation. TCRdb's copy holds only in-frame clones and misses some; the assay was immunoSEQ multiplex PCR. The table has about 16,000 clones, roughly 70% seen once. This TCR came from a woman aged 60-70 years in good health. Some clones in this sample may be carry-over from other donors' samples. The sample was peripheral blood mononuclear cells.

CDR3 sequence reads: CSVRPPYDEQFF. The CDR3 DNA is TGCAGCGTCCGCCCACCTTACGATGAGCAGTTCTTC. The V and J genes are TRBV29-1 and TRBJ2-1; D uncertain. The V and J ends lost 6 bases and 8 bases respectively, with 14 bases between them. The CDR3 spans 12 residues. Per germline, CDR1 SQVTM and CDR2 ANQGSEA.